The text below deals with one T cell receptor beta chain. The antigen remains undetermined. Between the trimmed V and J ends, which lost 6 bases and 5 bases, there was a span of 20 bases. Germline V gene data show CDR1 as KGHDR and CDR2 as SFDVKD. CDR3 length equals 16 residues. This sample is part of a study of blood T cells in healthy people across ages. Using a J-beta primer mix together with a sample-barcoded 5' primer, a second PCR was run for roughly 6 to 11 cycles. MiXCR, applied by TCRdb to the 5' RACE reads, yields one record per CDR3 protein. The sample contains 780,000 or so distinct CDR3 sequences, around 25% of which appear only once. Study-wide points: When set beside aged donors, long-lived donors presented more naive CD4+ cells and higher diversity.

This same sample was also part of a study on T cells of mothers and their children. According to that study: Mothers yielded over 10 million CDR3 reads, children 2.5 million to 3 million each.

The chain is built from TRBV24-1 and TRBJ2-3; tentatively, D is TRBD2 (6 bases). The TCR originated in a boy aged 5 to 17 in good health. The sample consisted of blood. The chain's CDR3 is CATSKLSRTGEDTQYF. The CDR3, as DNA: TGTGCCACCAGTAAACTAAGCCGTACGGGGGAAGATACGCAGTATTTT.